These 5 T cell receptor beta chains came from one sample sequenced in a study of breast tumors, draining lymph nodes, adjacent tissues. TCRdb re-called the multiplex PCR reads with MiXCR, one entry per CDR3 protein. The top ten hold around 1.3% of the sample, which has more than 85,000 distinct CDR3 sequences, less than 25% seen once. The lymph nodes were axillary draining lymph nodes from breast cancer patients. Sequencing was performed on axillary lymph node tissue. The receptors originated from a female donor with breast cancer. Some clones in this sample may be carry-over from other donors' samples.

The chain links TRBV6-5 to TRBJ1-2; TRBD1 might be the D (6 bases). This CDR3 has 16 amino acids. Germline V gives CDR1 MNHEY, CDR2 SVGAGI. Trimming removed 2 bases from V and 12 bases from J, with 25 bases in between. The CDR3 spells CASSYILGGRNQGHTF. For the CDR3, the DNA is TGTGCCAGCAGTTACATCCTGGGGGGGCGCAACCAAGGCCACACCTTC.

This clonotype has at least ten counts. J is TRBJ2-1 and V is TRBV20-1; TRBD2 agrees at 7 bases. J gave up 4 bases and V 5 bases, and 23 bases lay outside the gene matches. This CDR3 has 19 residues. Germline CDR1 reads DFQATT; CDR2 reads SNEGSKA (reference sequence). Written as DNA, the CDR3 is TGCAGTGCTGCTCCCGGGACTATATACCTCCTTACCTCATACAATGAGCAGTTCTTC. Encoded protein: CSAAPGTIYLLTSYNEQFF.

Points on this clonotype: Since the CDR3 does not end with the conserved phenylalanine or tryptophan, this likely comes from a read error. The gene calls are TRBV18 and TRBJ2-7; a possible D gene is TRBD1 (5 bases). This CDR3 contains 12 residues. The V and J ends lost 3 bases and 5 bases respectively, with 8 bases between them. Germline V gene sequence: CDR1 KGHSH, CDR2 LQKENI. The CDR3 loop is CASSPQGNEQYS. The DNA of the CDR3 is TGTGCCAGCTCACCTCAGGGAAACGAGCAGTACTCC.

Ten or more counts support this clonotype. V usage is TRBV5-5 and J usage is TRBJ1-2; D is unclear. The V end lost 4 bases, the J end lost 7 bases, and 14 bases lay between the germline ends. The CDR3 is 13 residues long. Looked up from germline, CDR1 is SGHKS and CDR2 is YYEKEE (reference sequence). The CDR3 nucleotides read TGTGCCAGCAGCCTTGGACCCGTCAGTGGCTACACCTTC. Protein: CASSLGPVSGYTF.

In this sample, this clonotype turned up many times. A much bigger clone sits one base away, suggesting this may be a read error. The rearrangement links TRBV6-6 to TRBJ2-7; TRBD1 matches at 7 bases. The CDR3 totals 14 residues. CDR1 and CDR2 (germline): MNHNY, SVGAGI (reference sequence). The CDR3 DNA follows: TGTGCCGGCAGTTCTAACCAGGGGGTCTACGAGCAGTACTTC. This gives the protein CAGSSNQGVYEQYF.